This T cell receptor beta chain derives from a study of blood T cell repertoires in COVID-19. Turning to the study itself: The origin of the acute and convalescent COVID-19 samples was the United States, Italy and Spain. PBMCs, B-cell-depleted T cells, or T cells were the source of the cDNA or gDNA that made up the material.

The CDR3 spans 18 residues. Trimming cost V 0 bases and J 2 bases; bases outside gene matches: 10. Looked up from germline, CDR1 is SGDLS and CDR2 is YYNGEE. Authors' data handling: Scientists estimated how many nucleated cells there were by amplifying reference gene primers. This table comes from immunoSEQ multiplex PCR, and its TCRdb copy is limited to in-frame clones, with some not included. The V and J calls and clone size are taken from that table; D and trimming were inferred from the DNA. The sample yields a few hundred thousand clones, roughly 86% seen once. Source material: peripheral blood. The receptor comes from a man in his sixties with acute or convalescent COVID-19. The V and J genes are TRBV9 and TRBJ2-1; 8 bases line up with TRBD1. The CDR3 spells CASSVDGLTGGTYNEQFF. The CDR3 bases are TGTGCCAGCAGCGTAGATGGGTTAACAGGGGGAACCTACAATGAGCAGTTCTTC.